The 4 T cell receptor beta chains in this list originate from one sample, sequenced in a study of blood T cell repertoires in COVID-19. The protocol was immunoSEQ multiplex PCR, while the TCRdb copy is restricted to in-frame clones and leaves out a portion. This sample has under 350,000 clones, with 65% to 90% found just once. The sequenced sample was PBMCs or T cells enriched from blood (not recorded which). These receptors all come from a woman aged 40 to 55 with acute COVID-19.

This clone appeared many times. CDR3 in amino acids: CASSLALGGQETQYF. The CDR3 bases are TGCGCCAGCAGCTTGGCCTTGGGCGGGCAAGAGACCCAGTACTTC. The chain couples TRBV5-1 to TRBJ2-5; D is possibly TRBD2 (5 bases). The CDR3 is made up of 15 amino acids. Trimming shortened V by 0 bases and J by 2 bases, and 11 bases separated the two germline ends. Germline CDR1 is SGHRS and CDR2 is YFSETQ.

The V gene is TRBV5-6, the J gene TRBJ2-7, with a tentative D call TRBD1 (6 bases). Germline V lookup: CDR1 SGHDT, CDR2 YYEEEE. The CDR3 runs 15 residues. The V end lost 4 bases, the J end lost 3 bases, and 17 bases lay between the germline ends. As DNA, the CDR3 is TGTGCCAGCAGCCGCACAGGGTATGGGGTCTACGAGCAGTACTTC. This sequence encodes CASSRTGYGVYEQYF.

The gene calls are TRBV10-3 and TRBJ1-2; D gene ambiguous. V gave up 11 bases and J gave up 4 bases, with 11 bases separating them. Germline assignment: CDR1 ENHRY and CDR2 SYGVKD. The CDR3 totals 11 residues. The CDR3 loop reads CAFEGTYGYTF. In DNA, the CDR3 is TGTGCCTTCGAGGGTACCTATGGCTACACCTTC.

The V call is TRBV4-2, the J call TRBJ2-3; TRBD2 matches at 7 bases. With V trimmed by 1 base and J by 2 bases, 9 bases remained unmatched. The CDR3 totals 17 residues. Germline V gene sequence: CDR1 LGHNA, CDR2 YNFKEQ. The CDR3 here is CASSQGRMGLLTDTQYF. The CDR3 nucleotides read TGTGCCAGCAGCCAAGGGAGGATGGGACTACTCACAGATACGCAGTATTTT.